This T cell receptor (beta chain) was retrieved from a study of T cells in Graves' hyperthyroidism and ophthalmopathy. Study details: Staff took peripheral blood when the initial diagnosis was made, before any treatment began.

Overall study findings and caveats: Model-based prediction identified ophthalmopathy a median roughly 5.9 months prior to its onset.

Patients with uncontrolled infections, other autoimmune diseases, pregnancy or lactation were excluded. Any symptoms of ophthalmopathy came after the first hyperthyroidism diagnosis, from which the blood sample dates. Notes on this clonotype: Its antigen is currently unknown.

From RNA transcripts, TCR beta CDR3 regions were amplified. The HTBI set primed first-round TCR CDR3 RT-PCR. Each CDR3 protein gets one entry after TCRdb re-called the multiplex PCR reads with MiXCR. Of hundreds of thousands of distinct CDR3 sequences detected, about 19% appear once; the ten largest clones hold 15% to 20%. The CDR3 has 15 amino acids. V lost 0 bases, J lost 2 bases, and 8 bases lay in between. CDR1 is SEHNR and CDR2 is FQNEAQ in the germline V gene (reference sequence). This receptor was obtained from a woman between 45 and 65 years old with Graves' hyperthyroidism that later progressed to Graves' ophthalmopathy. This chain connects TRBV7-9 to TRBJ1-3; D remains unclear. Input material: blood. CDR3 coding DNA: TGTGCCAGCAGCTTAGCGTACGGGGCTGGAAACACCATATATTTT. Protein: CASSLAYGAGNTIYF.